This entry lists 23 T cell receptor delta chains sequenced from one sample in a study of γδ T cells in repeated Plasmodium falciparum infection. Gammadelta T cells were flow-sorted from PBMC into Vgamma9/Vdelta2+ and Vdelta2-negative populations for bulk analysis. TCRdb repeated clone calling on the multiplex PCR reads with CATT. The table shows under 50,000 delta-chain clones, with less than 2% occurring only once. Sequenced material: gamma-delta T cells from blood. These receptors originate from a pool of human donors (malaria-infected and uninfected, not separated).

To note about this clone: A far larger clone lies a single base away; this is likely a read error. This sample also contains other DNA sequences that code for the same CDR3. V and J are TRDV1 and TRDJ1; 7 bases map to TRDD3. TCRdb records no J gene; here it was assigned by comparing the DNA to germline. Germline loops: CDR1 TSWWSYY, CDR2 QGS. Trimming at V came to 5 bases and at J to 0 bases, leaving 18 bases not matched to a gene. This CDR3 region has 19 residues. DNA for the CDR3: TGTGCTCTTGGGAATTCTGGGTATTGGGGGACAGAATACACCGATAAACTCATCTTT. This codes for CALGNSGYWGTEYTDKLIF.

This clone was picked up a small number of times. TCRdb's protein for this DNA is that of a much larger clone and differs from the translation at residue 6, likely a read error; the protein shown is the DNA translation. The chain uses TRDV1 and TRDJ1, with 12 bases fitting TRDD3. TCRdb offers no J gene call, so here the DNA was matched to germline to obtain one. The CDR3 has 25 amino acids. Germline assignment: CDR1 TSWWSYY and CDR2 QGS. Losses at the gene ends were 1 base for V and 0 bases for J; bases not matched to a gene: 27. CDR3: CALGEPFHTLRFPGGYAGYTDKLIF. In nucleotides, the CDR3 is TGTGCTCTTGGGGAACCGTTTCACACTCTACGATTTCCTGGGGGATACGCGGGGTACACCGATAAACTCATCTTT.

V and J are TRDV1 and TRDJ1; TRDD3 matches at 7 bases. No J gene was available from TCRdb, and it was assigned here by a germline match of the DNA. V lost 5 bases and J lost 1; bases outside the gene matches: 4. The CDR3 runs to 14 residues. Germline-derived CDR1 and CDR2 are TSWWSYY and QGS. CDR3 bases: TGTGCTCTTGGGCCGTACTGGGGCACCGATAAACTCATCTTT. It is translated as CALGPYWGTDKLIF.

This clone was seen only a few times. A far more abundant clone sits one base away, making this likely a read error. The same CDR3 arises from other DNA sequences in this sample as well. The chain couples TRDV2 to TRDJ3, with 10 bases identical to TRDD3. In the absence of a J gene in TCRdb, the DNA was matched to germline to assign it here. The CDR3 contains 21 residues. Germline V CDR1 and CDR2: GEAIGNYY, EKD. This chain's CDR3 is CACDSSCTGGLVSWDTRQMFF. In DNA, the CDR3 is TGTGCCTGTGACTCGTCCTGTACTGGGGGATTGGTCTCCTGGGACACCCGGCAGATGTTTTTC.

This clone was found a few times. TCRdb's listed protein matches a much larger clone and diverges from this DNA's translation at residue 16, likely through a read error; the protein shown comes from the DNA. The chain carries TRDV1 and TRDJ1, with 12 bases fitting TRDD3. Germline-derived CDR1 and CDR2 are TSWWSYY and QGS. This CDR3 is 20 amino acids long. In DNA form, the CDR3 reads TGTGCTCTTGGGGAACCCGCTCTAGCTGGGGGATACGAGGCCACCTATAAACTCATCTTT. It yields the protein CALGEPALAGGYEATYKLIF.

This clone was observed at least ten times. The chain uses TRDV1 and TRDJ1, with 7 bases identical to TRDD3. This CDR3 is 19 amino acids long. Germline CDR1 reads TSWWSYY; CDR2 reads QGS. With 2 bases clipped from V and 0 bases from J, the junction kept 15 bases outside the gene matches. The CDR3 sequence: CALGEGSTPLGKYTDKLIF. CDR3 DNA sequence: TGTGCTCTTGGGGAAGGTTCTACTCCACTGGGGAAGTACACCGATAAACTCATCTTT.

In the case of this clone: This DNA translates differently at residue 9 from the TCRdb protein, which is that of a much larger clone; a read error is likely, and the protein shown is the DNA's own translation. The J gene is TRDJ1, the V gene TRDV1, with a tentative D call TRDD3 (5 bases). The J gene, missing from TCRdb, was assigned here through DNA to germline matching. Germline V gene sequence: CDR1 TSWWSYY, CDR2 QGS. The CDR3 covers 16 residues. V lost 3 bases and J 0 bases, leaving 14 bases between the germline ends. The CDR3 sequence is CALGEEIPPYTDKLIF. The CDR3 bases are TGTGCTCTTGGGGAGGAGATACCCCCGTACACCGATAAACTCATCTTT.

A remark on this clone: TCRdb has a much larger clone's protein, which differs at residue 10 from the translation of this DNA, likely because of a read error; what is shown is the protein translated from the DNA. CDR3 bases: TGTGCCTGTGACACCGTGCATTTGGGGGGTACCGATAAACTCATCTTT. This encodes CACDTVHLGGTDKLIF. This chain links TRDV2 with TRDJ1; TRDD3 is a possible D gene (6 bases). The J gene comes from matching the DNA to germline here; TCRdb lacks it. Germline V lookup: CDR1 GEAIGNYY, CDR2 EKD. V was cut by 0 bases and J by 2 bases, with 15 bases left in between. This CDR3 comprises 16 residues.

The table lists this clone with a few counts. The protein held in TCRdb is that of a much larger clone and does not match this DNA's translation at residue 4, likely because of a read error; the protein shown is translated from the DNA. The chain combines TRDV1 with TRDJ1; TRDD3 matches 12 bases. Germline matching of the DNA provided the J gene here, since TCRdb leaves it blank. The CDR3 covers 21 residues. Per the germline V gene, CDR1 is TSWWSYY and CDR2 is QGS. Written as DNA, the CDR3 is TGTGCTCTTAGGGAACTAGCTGGGAGGGTGGTACTGGGGGATACCGCCGATAAACTCATCTTT. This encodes CALRELAGRVVLGDTADKLIF.

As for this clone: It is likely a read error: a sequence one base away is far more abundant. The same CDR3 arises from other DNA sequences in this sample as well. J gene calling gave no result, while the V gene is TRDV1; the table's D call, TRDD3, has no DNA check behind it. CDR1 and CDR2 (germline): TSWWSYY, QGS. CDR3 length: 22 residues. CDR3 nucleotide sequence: TGTGCTCTTGGGGAAAACTGTCTTTGGGGCGGGGAGAGGGAGGGTTACACCGATAAACTCACCTTT. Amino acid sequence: CALGENCLWGGEREGYTDKLTF.

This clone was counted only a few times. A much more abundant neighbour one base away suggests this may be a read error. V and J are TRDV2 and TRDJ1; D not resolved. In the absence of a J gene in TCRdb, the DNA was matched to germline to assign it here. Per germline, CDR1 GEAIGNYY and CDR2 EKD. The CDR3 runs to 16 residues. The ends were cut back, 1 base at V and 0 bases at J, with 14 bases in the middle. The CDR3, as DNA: TGTGCCTGTGACACTTTATGGGAGGCTCACACCGATAAACTCATCTTT. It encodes CACDTLWEAHTDKLIF.

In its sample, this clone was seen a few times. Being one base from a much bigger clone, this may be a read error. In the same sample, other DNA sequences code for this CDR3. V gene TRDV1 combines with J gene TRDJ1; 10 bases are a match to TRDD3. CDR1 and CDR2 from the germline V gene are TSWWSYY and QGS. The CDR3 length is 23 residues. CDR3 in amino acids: CALGEHVPRGIRPAALYTDKLIF. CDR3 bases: TGTGCTCTTGGGGAACACGTACCGAGGGGGATACGCCCAGCGGCTCTGTACACCGATAAGCTCATCTTT.

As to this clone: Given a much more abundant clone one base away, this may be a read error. CDR3 in DNA: TGTGCTCTTGGGGAAGGGAGGGATCCGAGCCGTACTGGGGGAACCGATAAACTCATCTTT. This gives the protein CALGEGRDPSRTGGTDKLIF. The V gene is TRDV1, the J gene TRDJ1; 9 bases fit TRDD3. Because TCRdb records no J gene, it was assigned here through a match of the DNA to germline. J gave up 2 bases and V 2 bases, and 18 bases lay outside the gene matches. The germline CDR1 and CDR2 sequences are TSWWSYY and QGS. This CDR3 is 20 amino acids long.

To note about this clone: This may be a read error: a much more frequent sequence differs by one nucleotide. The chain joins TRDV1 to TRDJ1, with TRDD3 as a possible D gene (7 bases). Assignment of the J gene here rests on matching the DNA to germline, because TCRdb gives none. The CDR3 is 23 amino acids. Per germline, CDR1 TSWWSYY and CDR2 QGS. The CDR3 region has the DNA TGTGCTCTTGGGGAACTAGAAGGTCCTACGTATGCTAACTGGGGAGAGTACGCCGACAAACTCATCTTT. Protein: CALGELEGPTYANWGEYADKLIF.

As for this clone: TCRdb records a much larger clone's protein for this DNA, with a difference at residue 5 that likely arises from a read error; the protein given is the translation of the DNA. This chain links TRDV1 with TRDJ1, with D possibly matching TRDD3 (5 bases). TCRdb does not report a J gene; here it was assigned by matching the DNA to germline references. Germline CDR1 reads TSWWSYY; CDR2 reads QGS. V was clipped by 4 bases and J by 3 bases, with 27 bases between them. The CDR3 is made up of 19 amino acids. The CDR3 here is CALGGGRQATKGESDKLIF. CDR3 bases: TGTGCTCTTGGGGGAGGACGACAAGCGACGAAAGGGGAGTCCGATAAACTCATCTTT.

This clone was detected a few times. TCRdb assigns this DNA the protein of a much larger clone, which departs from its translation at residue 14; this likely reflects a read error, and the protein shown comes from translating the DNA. In DNA form, the CDR3 reads TGTGCTCTTGGGGACACGGCCTTCCCGACTTATAAACTCACCTTT. The encoded protein is CALGDTAFPTYKLTF. The J segment was not called; the V segment is TRDV1; the listed D gene, TRDD3, was not tested against the DNA. The CDR3 totals 15 residues. Germline V CDR1 and CDR2: TSWWSYY, QGS.

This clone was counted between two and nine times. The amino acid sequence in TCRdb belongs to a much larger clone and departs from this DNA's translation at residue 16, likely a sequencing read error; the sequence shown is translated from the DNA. The CDR3 is CALGERERLHSNGGERPGLIF. The CDR3 DNA follows: TGTGCTCTTGGGGAACGAGAGCGCCTACATTCCAACGGGGGGGAACGGCCCGGACTCATCTTT. This chain uses TRDV1 with TRDJ1; D is possibly TRDD3 (6 bases). V lost 1 base to trimming and J lost 10 bases, with 37 bases between them. The CDR3 spans 21 residues. Germline lookup yields CDR1 TSWWSYY and CDR2 QGS.

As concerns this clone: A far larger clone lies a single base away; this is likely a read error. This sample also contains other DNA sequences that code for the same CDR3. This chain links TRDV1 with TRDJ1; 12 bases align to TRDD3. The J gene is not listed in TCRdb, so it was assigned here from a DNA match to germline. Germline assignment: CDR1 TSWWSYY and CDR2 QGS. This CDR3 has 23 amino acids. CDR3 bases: TGTGCCCTTGGGGAGCCGGCTAAGAGCAGAATGAACTGGGGGATACCGTACACCGATAAACTCATCTTT. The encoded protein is CALGEPAKSRMNWGIPYTDKLIF.

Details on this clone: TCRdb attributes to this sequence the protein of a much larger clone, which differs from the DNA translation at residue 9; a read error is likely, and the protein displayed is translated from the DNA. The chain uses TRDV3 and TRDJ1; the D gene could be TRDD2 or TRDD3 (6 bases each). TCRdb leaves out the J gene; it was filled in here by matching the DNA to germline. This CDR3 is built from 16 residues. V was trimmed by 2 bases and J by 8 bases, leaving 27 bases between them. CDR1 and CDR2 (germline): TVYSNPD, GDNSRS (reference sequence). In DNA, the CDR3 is TGTGCCTTTTCCTACGAGTACTGGGAGATAATGGACAAACTCATCTTT. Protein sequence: CAFSYEYWEIMDKLIF.

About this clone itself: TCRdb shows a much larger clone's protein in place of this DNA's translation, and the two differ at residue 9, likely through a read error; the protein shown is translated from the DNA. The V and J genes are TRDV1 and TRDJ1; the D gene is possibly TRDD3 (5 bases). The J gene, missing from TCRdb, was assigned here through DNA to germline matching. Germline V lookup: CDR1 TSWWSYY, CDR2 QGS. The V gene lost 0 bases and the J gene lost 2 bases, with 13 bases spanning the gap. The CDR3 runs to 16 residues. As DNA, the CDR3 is TGTGCTCTTGGGGAACTGAGGGATGCGGGTACCGATAAACTCATCTTT. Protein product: CALGELRDAGTDKLIF.

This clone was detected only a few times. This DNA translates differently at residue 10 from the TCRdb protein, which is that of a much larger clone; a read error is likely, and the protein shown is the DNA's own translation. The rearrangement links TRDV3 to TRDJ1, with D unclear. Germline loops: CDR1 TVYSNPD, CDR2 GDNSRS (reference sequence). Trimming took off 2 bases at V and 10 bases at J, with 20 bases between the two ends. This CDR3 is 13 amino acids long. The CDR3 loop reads CAFSGLSANTLIF. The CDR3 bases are TGTGCCTTTTCCGGCCTTTCCGCGAATACACTCATCTTT.

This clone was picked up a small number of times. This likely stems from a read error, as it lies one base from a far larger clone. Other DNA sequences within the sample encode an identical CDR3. The CDR3 here is CALEPSLGGTSWDTRQMFF. The CDR3 coding sequence is TGTGCTCTCGAACCTTCACTCGGGGGGACATCCTGGGATACCCGACAGATGTTTTTC. This chain uses TRDV1 with TRDJ3; D is possibly TRDD3 (6 bases). The J gene was not available in TCRdb and was assigned here by matching the DNA to germline segments. CDR1 is TSWWSYY, CDR2 QGS, per germline. This CDR3 has 19 residues.

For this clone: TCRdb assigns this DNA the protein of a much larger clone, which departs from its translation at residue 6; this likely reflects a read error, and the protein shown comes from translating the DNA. The CDR3, as DNA: TGTGCTCTTGGGGAACCTGGCCTCAGCCTCTTCAGGGCTTTGACATCACAACTCTTCTTT. It translates to CALGEPGLSLFRALTSQLFF. V usage is TRDV1 and J usage is TRDJ2; D gene ambiguous. Looked up from germline, CDR1 is TSWWSYY and CDR2 is QGS. This CDR3 region has 20 residues.